The clone carrying this T cell receptor (beta chain) was recorded at least ten times. Its antigen remains unknown. The library tagged individual cDNA molecules with unique molecular identifiers. A single record per CDR3 protein comes from TCRdb applying MiXCR to the RACE reads. The sample includes approximately 110,000 distinct CDR3 sequences, approximately 10% of them seen just once. The sample belongs to a study of human T cells and chemical hapten exposure. As for the study in general: Skin of the upper inner arm, about 2 cm by about 2 cm, received 2% DPC for sensitization. General study findings and limits: No alteration of TCRs above 1 in 1000 frequency was seen with DPC sensitization.

Time point described: patch test 1, 2 weeks after DPC sensitization. Documented treatment: therapeutic diphenylcyclopropenone sensitization with weekly scalp DPC. The CDR3 covers 14 residues. CDR1 and CDR2 from the germline V gene are SGHTA and FQGTGA. V lost 1 base and J 3 bases, leaving 9 bases between the germline ends. The sample here was whole blood, taken in connection with sensitization to the hapten diphenylcyclopropenone (DPC). This sequence originates from a woman aged 40 to 50 with alopecia areata. Some clones in this sample may be carry-over from other donors' samples. This chain joins TRBV7-3 and TRBJ1-1, with a weak D call TRBD1 (6 bases). CDR3 bases: TGTGCCAGCAGCTTAAACCCAGGGGACACTGAAGCTTTCTTT. Protein sequence: CASSLNPGDTEAFF.